This T cell receptor (beta chain) was recovered during a study of T cell responses to AZD1222 COVID-19 vaccine. In regard to this clone: No antigen is known for it.

Study findings and constraints: Spike-specific TCR breadth and depth rose after two AZD1222 doses.

Sequenced by immunoSEQ multiplex PCR; TCRdb stores in-frame clones only, minus some. Of over 110,000 clones in the sample, roughly nine tenths were seen once. The TCR sequence derives from an adult who received the AZD1222 COVID-19 vaccine. The sequenced sample was peripheral blood, obtained 28 days after the second AZD1222 dose.

DNA of the CDR3: TGTGCCTCCCGGGGGGGGCCTCTGGTTAGAGATACGCAGTATTTT. Translating it yields CASRGGPLVRDTQYF. J is TRBJ2-3 and V is TRBV2; 8 nucleotides match TRBD2. Germline CDR1 SNHLY, CDR2 FYNNEI. Trimming took 11 bases from V and 5 from J; bases not matched to a gene: 15. The CDR3 consists of 15 residues.